The 17 T cell receptor beta chains below were found in one sample sequenced in a study of CD8 T cell repertoires and HIV-1 epitope variants. Their cognate antigens are unknown. Assay used: immunoSEQ multiplex PCR; TCRdb lists only in-frame clones, some missing. Among several thousand clones listed, 66% were seen once. Sequencing used cultured CD8+ T cells derived from PBMCs. Receptors were obtained from a male donor with HIV.

The chain recombines TRBV5-4 with TRBJ2-7; D perhaps matches TRBD1 (6 bases). Trimming removed 2 bases from V and 6 bases from J, with 12 bases in between. Germline values: CDR1 SGHNT, CDR2 YYREEE (reference sequence). This CDR3 region has 13 residues. The CDR3 DNA follows: TGTGCCAGCAGCTTCGGACAGTCTGGCGAGCAGTACTTC. It specifies CASSFGQSGEQYF.

This chain uses TRBV5-1 with TRBJ2-2, with 12 bases matching TRBD2. The CDR3 loop spans 17 amino acids. CDR1 and CDR2 (germline): SGHRS, YFSETQ. V shed 6 bases, J shed 0 bases, and the junction held 6 bases outside the gene matches. The chain's CDR3 is CASIPGLAGANTGELFF. CDR3 sequence (DNA): TGCGCCAGCATTCCGGGACTAGCGGGCGCGAACACCGGGGAGCTGTTTTTT.

This rearrangement joins TRBV7-2 to TRBJ2-3; D remains ambiguous. V was shortened by 1 base and J by 5 bases, with 4 bases between the two germline ends. Germline assignment: CDR1 SGHTA and CDR2 FQGNSA. This CDR3 has 12 residues. The CDR3 DNA reads as TGTGCCAGCAGCTTAGTCGGAGATACGCAGTATTTT. Translating it yields CASSLVGDTQYF.

This clone has a single count. The chain is built from TRBV5-6 and TRBJ2-5; the D call may be TRBD1 or TRBD2 (5 bases each). V was trimmed by 0 bases and J by 12 bases, leaving 12 bases between them. This CDR3 is 12 amino acids long. Germline CDR1 is SGHDT and CDR2 is YYEEEE. CDR3 in amino acids: CASSLVLGDEYF. The CDR3 DNA reads TGTGCCAGCAGCTTGGTACTGGGGGACGAGTACTTC.

The chain carries TRBV19 and TRBJ1-3; D gene unclear. The CDR3 is made up of 15 amino acids. CDR1 is LNHDA and CDR2 is SQIVND in the germline V gene (reference sequence). V was pared by 3 bases and J by 0 bases, with 9 bases between. The CDR3 nucleotides read TGTGCCAGTAGTATGGGCCGGCGCTCTGGAAACACCATATATTTT. The encoded protein is CASSMGRRSGNTIYF.

The chain carries TRBV5-4 and TRBJ2-7; 9 positions match TRBD2. V lost 5 bases and J lost 2; bases outside the gene matches: 5. CDR1 is SGHNT and CDR2 is YYREEE in the germline V gene (reference sequence). CDR3 length: 14 amino acids. CDR3 sequence: CASRERGAPYEQYF. The CDR3 DNA follows: TGTGCCAGCAGAGAGCGGGGGGCTCCCTACGAGCAGTACTTC.

This chain links TRBV7-8 with TRBJ2-1; 15 nucleotides agree with TRBD2. Germline CDR1 and CDR2: SGHVS and FQNEAQ. The CDR3 covers 15 residues. Trimming removed 4 bases from V and 7 bases from J; junction bases left unmatched: 2. CDR3 DNA: TGTGCCAGCAGCTGGGGACTAGCGGGGGGAAATGAGCAGTTCTTC. Encoded protein: CASSWGLAGGNEQFF.

The rearrangement joins TRBV7-9 to TRBJ2-5; 9 bases are shared with TRBD1. Germline V CDR1 and CDR2: SEHNR, FQNEAQ (reference sequence). The CDR3 is made up of 16 amino acids. V gave up 5 bases and J gave up 1 base; unmatched junction bases: 8. The CDR3 loop is CASSRLEQGAQETQYF. In nucleotides, the CDR3 is TGTGCCAGCAGCCGCCTTGAACAGGGGGCCCAAGAGACCCAGTACTTC.

The rearrangement uses TRBV7-8 and TRBJ1-1, with D hard to call. Germline V gives CDR1 SGHVS, CDR2 FQNEAQ. This CDR3 contains 11 residues. V was shortened by 3 bases and J by 6 bases, with 5 bases between the two germline ends. Here the CDR3 DNA reads TGTGCCAGCAGCTTTGGCCCTGAAGCTTTCTTT. Protein: CASSFGPEAFF.

The chain employs TRBV30 and TRBJ2-7; D is perhaps TRBD2 (5 bases). Trimming removed 3 bases from V and 7 bases from J, with 16 bases in between. CDR1 is GTSNPN, CDR2 SVGIG, per germline (reference sequence). This CDR3 is 13 amino acids long. CDR3 nucleotides: TGTGCCTGGAGGCGTCTCAGAGGGCCAGAGCAGTACTTC. The encoded protein is CAWRRLRGPEQYF.

J is TRBJ1-2 and V is TRBV6-5; TRBD1 matches 9 bases. This CDR3 region has 13 residues. The V gene end was trimmed by 5 bases and the J gene end by 8 bases; junction bases not matched to a gene: 6. Germline V lookup: CDR1 MNHEY, CDR2 SVGAGI. CDR3 region: CASSADRGEGYTF. The CDR3 nucleotides read TGTGCCAGCAGTGCGGACAGGGGAGAGGGCTACACCTTC.

The genes are TRBV19 and TRBJ2-7; 7 bases agree with TRBD1. Per the germline V gene, CDR1 is LNHDA and CDR2 is SQIVND (reference sequence). V shed 6 bases and J 7 bases; nucleotides not matched to a gene: 9. CDR3 length equals 13 residues. The CDR3 here is CASSKEGAWEQYF. For the CDR3, the DNA is TGTGCCAGTAGCAAAGAGGGGGCTTGGGAGCAGTACTTC.

V usage is TRBV27 and J usage is TRBJ2-2; D is uncertain. CDR1 is MNHEY and CDR2 is SMNVEV in the germline V gene (reference sequence). Trimming cost V 3 bases and J 1 base, with 6 bases left between them. This CDR3 spans 14 amino acids. The CDR3 region has the DNA TGTGCCAGCAGTTTTGGGCGGAACACCGGGGAGCTGTTTTTT. As protein: CASSFGRNTGELFF.

The J gene is TRBJ2-5, the V gene TRBV12-5; 9 nucleotides align to TRBD2. The CDR3 has 15 residues. Germline CDR1 reads LGHNT; CDR2 reads FRNRAP. J gave up 6 bases and V 6 bases, and 11 bases lay outside the gene matches. CDR3 sequence (DNA): TGTGCTAGTGGAGCTGGAATAGCGGGAGAACAGACCCAGTACTTC. It is translated as CASGAGIAGEQTQYF.

The chain has TRBV28 and TRBJ2-7; the match to TRBD2 covers 9 bases. The CDR3 covers 13 residues. Germline V lookup: CDR1 MDHEN, CDR2 SYDVKM. V shed 6 bases, J shed 5 bases, and the junction held 5 bases outside the gene matches. The CDR3 nucleotides are TGTGCCAGCAGGCGGGGGGGCGTCAACGAGCAGTACTTC. Its protein product is CASRRGGVNEQYF.

The CDR3, as DNA: TGCGCCAGCAGTGAGTCGGGGGCACGGCAGCCCCAGCATTTT. As protein: CASSESGARQPQHF. The chain has TRBV10-2 and TRBJ1-5; D possibly corresponds to TRBD1 (6 bases). Germline CDR1 WSHSY, CDR2 SAAADI. The CDR3 loop spans 14 amino acids. The V gene lost 0 bases and the J gene lost 7 bases, with 10 bases spanning the gap.

The chain joins TRBV6-5 to TRBJ1-5, with 9 positions matching TRBD1. The J segment lost 1 base and the V segment lost 6 bases, leaving 4 bases of the junction unmatched. In germline, CDR1 is MNHEY, CDR2 SVGAGI. The CDR3 contains 15 residues. The CDR3 loop is CASSLQGASNQPQHF. The CDR3 DNA follows: TGTGCCAGCAGCCTACAGGGGGCGAGCAATCAGCCCCAGCATTTT.